The clone carrying this T cell receptor beta chain has a handful of counts. Its cognate antigen is unknown. This specimen belongs to a study of post-analysis software for immune sequencing data. About the research overall: Some patients lacked subtype; others had relapsing-remitting, secondary progressive or progressive-relapsing disease.

General study findings and limits: Samples from one preparation batch, clustered by F measure, grouped strongly together. Significantly lower normalized Chao1 diversity was found in patients with multiple sclerosis relative to controls.

Unique molecular identifiers were built into the TCR beta cDNA libraries. TCRdb processed the PCR reads anew with MiXCR; each CDR3 protein has one entry. The sample has 600,000 to 700,000 distinct CDR3 sequences; 55% to 60% are singletons. This sequence originates from a girl aged 2 to 9 with multiple sclerosis. Sample: blood.

CDR3: CSASTSGRVNEQFF. For the CDR3, the DNA is TGCAGCGCATCAACTAGCGGGAGGGTCAATGAGCAGTTCTTC. The V gene is TRBV29-1, the J gene TRBJ2-1; 13 nucleotides agree with TRBD2. CDR3 size: 14 residues. The V gene's germline CDR1 is SQVTM and CDR2 ANQGSEA. Trimming at V came to 7 bases and at J to 6 bases, leaving 6 bases not matched to a gene.